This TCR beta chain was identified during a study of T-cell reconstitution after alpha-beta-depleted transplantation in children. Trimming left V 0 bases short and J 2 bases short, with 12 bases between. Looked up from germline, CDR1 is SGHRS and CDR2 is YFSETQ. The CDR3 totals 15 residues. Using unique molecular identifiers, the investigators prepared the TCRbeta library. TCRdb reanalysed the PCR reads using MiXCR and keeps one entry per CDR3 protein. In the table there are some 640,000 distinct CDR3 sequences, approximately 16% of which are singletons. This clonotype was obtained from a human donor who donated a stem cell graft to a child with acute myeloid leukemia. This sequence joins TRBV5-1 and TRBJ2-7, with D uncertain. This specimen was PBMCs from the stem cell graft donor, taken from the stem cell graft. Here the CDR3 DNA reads TGCGCCAGCAGCTTGGAACTGGGTATTACCTACGAGCAGTACTTC. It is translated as CASSLELGITYEQYF.